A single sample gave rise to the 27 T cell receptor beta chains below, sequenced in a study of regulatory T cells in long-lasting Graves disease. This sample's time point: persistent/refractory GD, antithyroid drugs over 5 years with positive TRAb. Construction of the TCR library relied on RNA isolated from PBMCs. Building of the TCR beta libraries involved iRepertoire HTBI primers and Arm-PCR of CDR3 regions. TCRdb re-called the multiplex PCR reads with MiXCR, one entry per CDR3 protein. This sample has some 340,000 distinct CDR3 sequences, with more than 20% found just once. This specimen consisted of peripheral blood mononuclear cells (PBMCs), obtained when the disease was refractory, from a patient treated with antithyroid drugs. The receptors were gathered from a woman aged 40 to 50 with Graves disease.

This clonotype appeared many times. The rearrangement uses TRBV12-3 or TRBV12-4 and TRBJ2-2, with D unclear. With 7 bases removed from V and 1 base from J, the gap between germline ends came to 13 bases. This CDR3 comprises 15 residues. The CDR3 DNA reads TGTGCCAGCACCCTTGGCGGAAAGAACACCGGGGAGCTGTTTTTT. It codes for CASTLGGKNTGELFF.

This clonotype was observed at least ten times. The CDR3 DNA follows: TGTGCCAGCAGTGGGGACAGGAGCTCCTACGAGCAGTACTTC. Protein sequence: CASSGDRSSYEQYF. The rearrangement joins TRBV27 to TRBJ2-7, with 8 bases aligning to TRBD1. Per the germline V gene, CDR1 is MNHEY and CDR2 is SMNVEV (reference sequence). After removal of 5 bases from V and 0 bases from J, the junction contained 3 bases not matched to a gene. This CDR3 spans 14 amino acids.

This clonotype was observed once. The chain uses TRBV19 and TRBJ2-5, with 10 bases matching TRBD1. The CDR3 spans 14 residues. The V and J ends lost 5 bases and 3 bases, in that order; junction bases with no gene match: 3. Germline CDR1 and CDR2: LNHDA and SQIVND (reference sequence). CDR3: CASSPGQGEETQYF. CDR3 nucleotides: TGTGCCAGTAGTCCCGGACAGGGGGAAGAGACCCAGTACTTC.

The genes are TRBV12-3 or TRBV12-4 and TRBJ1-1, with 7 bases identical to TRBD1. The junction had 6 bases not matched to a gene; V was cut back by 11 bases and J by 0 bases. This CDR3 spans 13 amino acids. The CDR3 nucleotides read TGTGCCGTCGGGGACAGCCTGAACACTGAAGCTTTCTTT. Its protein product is CAVGDSLNTEAFF.

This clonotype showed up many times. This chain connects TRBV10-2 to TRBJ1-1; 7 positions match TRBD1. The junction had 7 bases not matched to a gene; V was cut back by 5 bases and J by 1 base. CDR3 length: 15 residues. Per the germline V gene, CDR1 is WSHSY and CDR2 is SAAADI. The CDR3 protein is CASSLTAGGNTEAFF. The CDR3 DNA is TGCGCCAGCAGTCTGACAGCAGGGGGGAACACTGAAGCTTTCTTT.

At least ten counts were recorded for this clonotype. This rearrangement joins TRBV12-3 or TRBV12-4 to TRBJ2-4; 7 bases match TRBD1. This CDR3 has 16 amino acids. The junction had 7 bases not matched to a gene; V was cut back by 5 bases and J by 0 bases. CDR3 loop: CASSPGDRLAKNIQYF. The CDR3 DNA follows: TGTGCCAGCAGTCCTGGGGACAGACTAGCCAAAAACATTCAGTACTTC.

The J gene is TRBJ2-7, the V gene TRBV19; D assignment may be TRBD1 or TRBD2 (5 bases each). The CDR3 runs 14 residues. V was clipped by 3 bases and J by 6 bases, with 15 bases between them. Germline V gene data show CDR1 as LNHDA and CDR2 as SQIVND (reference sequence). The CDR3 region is CASSISGTRGEQYF. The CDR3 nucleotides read TGTGCCAGTAGTATTTCCGGGACCAGAGGCGAGCAGTACTTC. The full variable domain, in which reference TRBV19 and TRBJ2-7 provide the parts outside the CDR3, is DGGITQSPKYLFRKEGQNVTLSCEQNLNHDAMYWYRQDPGQGLRLIYYSQIVNDFQKGDIAEGYSVSREKKESFPLTVTSAQKNPTAFYLCASSISGTRGEQYFGPGTRLTVT.

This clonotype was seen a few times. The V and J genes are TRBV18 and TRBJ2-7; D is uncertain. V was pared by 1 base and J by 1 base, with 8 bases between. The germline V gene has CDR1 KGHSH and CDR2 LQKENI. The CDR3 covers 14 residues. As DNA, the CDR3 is TGTGCCAGCTCACCACTCCCCATATCCTACGAGCAGTACTTC. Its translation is CASSPLPISYEQYF.

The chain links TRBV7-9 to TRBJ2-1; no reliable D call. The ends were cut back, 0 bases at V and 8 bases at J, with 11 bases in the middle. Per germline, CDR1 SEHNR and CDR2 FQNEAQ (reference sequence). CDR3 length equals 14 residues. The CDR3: CASSLAVARYEQFF. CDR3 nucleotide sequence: TGTGCCAGCAGCTTAGCGGTGGCGAGGTATGAGCAGTTCTTC. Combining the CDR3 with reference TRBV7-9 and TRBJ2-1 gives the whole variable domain DTGVSQNPRHKITKRGQNVTFRCDPISEHNRLYWYRQTLGQGPEFLTYFQNEAQLEKSRLLSDRFSAERPKGSFSTLEIQRTEQGDSAMYLCASSLAVARYEQFFGPGTRLTVL.

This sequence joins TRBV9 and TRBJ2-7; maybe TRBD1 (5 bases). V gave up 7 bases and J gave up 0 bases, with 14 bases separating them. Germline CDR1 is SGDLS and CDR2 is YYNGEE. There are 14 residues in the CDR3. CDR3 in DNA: TGTGCCAGCTCCCCCAGACAGAGCTCCTACGAGCAGTACTTC. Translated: CASSPRQSSYEQYF.

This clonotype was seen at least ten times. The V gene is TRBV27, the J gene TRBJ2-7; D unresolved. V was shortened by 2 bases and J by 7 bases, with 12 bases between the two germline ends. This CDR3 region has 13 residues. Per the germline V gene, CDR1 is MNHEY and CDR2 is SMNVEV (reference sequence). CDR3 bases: TGTGCCAGCAGTTTAGACTCCTTGCGGGAGCAGTACTTC. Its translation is CASSLDSLREQYF.

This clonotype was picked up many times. CDR3: CSARDLNGAYEQYF. The CDR3 DNA reads as TGCAGTGCTAGAGATTTGAACGGAGCCTACGAGCAGTACTTC. This rearrangement joins TRBV20-1 to TRBJ2-7; D is uncertain. Trimming stripped 0 bases from V and 2 bases from J, with 11 bases between. The CDR3 totals 14 residues. Germline values: CDR1 DFQATT, CDR2 SNEGSKA (reference sequence).

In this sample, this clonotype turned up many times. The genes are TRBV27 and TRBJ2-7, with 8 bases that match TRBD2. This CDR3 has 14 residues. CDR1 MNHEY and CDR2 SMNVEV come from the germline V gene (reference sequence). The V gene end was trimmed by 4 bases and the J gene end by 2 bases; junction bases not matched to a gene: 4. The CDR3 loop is CASSYGLAPYEQYF. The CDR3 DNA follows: TGTGCCAGCAGTTACGGACTAGCTCCCTACGAGCAGTACTTC.

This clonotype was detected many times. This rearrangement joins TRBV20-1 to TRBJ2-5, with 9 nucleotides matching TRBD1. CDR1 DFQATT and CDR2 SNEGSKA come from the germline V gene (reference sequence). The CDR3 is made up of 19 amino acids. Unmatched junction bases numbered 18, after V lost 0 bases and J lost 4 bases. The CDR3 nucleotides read TGCAGTGCTAGAGATCATTTCGCCGGTCCGGCGGGACAGGGAGAGACCCAGTACTTC. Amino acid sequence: CSARDHFAGPAGQGETQYF.

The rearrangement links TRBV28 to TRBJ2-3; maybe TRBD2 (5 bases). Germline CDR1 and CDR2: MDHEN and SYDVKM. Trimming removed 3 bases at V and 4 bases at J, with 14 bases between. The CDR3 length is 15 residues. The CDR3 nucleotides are TGTGCCAGCAGTTTCTACGGGAATAGCGCAGATACGCAGTATTTT. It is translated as CASSFYGNSADTQYF. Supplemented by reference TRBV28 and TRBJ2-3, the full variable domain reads DVKVTQSSRYLVKRTGEKVFLECVQDMDHENMFWYRQDPGLGLRLIYFSYDVKMKEKGDIPEGYSVSREKKERFSLILESASTNQTSMYLCASSFYGNSADTQYFGPGTRLTVL.

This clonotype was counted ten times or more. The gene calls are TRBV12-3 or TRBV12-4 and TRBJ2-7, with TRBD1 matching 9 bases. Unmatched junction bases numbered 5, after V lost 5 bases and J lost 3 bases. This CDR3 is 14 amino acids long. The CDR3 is CASSPGTGYYEQYF. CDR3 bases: TGTGCCAGCAGTCCCGGGACAGGGTACTACGAGCAGTACTTC.

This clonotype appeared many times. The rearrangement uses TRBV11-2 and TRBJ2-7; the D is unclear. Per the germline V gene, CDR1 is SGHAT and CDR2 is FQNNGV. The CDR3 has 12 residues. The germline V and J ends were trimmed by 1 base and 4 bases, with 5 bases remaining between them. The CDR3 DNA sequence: TGTGCCAGCAGCTTAGCGTTATACGAGCAGTACTTC. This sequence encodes CASSLALYEQYF.

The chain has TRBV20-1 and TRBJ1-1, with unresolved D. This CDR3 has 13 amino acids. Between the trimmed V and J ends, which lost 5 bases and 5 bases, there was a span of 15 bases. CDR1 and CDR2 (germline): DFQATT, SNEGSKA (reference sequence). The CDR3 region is CSAEGPGGTEAFF. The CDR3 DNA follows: TGCAGTGCTGAAGGACCAGGCGGAACTGAAGCTTTCTTT.

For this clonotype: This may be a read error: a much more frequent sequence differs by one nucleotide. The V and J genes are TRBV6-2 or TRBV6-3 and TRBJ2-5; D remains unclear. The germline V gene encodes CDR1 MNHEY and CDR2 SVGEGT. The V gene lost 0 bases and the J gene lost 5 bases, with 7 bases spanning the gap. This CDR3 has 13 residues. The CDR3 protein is CASSYSFMETQYF. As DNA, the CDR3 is TGTGCCAGCAGTTACTCTTTCATGGAGACCCAGTACTTC.

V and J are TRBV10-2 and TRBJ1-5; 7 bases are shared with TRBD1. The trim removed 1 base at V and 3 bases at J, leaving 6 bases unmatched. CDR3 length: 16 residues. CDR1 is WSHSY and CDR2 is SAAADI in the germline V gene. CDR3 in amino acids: CASSEFRDRINQPQHF. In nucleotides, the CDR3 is TGCGCCAGCAGTGAGTTCCGGGACAGAATCAATCAGCCCCAGCATTTT.

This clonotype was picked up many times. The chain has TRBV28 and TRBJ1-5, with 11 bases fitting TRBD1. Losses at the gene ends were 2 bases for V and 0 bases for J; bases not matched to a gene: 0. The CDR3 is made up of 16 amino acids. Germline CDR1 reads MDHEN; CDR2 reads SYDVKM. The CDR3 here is CASSLGTGGSNQPQHF. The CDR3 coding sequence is TGTGCCAGCAGTTTAGGGACAGGGGGTAGCAATCAGCCCCAGCATTTT.

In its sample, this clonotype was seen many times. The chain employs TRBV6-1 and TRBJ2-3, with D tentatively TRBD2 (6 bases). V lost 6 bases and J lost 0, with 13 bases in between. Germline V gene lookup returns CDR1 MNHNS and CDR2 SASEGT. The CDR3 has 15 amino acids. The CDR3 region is CASRRDWQSTDTQYF. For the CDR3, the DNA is TGTGCCAGCAGGAGGGACTGGCAGAGCACAGATACGCAGTATTTT.

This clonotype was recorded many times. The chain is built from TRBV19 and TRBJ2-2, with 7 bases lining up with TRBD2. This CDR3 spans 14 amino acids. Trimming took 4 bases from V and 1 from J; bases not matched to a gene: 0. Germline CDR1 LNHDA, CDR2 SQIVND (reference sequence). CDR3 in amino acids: CASSTSGNTGELFF. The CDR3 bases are TGTGCCAGTAGTACTAGCGGGAACACCGGGGAGCTGTTTTTT.

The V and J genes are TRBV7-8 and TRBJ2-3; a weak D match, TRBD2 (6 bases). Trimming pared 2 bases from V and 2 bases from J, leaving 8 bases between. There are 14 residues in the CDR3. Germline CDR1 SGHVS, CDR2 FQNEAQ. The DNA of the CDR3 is TGTGCCAGCAGCTTATCGGGAGACACAGATACGCAGTATTTT. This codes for CASSLSGDTDTQYF.

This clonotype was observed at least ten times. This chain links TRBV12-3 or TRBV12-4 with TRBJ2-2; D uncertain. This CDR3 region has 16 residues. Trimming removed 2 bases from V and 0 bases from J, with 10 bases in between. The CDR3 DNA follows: TGTGCCAGCAGTTTATATCAGCGCGCGAACACCGGGGAGCTGTTTTTT. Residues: CASSLYQRANTGELFF.

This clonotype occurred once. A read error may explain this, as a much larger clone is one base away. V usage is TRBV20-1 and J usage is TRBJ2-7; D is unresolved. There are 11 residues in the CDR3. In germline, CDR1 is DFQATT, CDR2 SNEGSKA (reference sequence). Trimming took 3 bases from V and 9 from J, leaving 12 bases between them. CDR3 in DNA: TGCAGTGCTAGTGTGTTGGACCGGCAGTACTTC. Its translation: CSASVLDRQYF.

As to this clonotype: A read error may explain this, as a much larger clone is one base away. CDR3 nucleotides: TGCAGTGCTAGAGTATTGGGAGTGGCTCAAGAGGCCCAGTACTTC. It translates to CSARVLGVAQEAQYF. V usage is TRBV20-1 and J usage is TRBJ2-5; D might be TRBD2 (5 bases). This CDR3 has 15 amino acids. CDR1 and CDR2 from the germline V gene are DFQATT and SNEGSKA (reference sequence).